This entry lists 22 T cell receptor beta chains sequenced from one sample in a study of blood T cell repertoires in COVID-19 (dated by TCRdb to about 2020). Libraries came from the immunoSEQ multiplex PCR assay. Sourced from immuneACCESS, this table was stored by TCRdb with only in-frame sequences that have V and J called. A share of the clones is absent; for the studies checked, an unresolved V gene accounts for under half, and the remainder has no known explanation. The sample includes 70,000 to 100,000 clones, with about 88% observed a single time. About 5% of the sample lies in the top ten. The sample was peripheral blood. All receptors derive from a woman of 80 years or more with active COVID-19.

The chain has TRBV5-4 and TRBJ1-3; possible D gene TRBD1, 5 bases. The CDR3 has 15 residues. Looked up from germline, CDR1 is SGHNT and CDR2 is YYREEE (reference sequence). The ends were cut back, 3 bases at V and 0 bases at J, with 10 bases in the middle. The CDR3 sequence is CASSSGGISGNTIYF. CDR3 DNA sequence: TGTGCCAGCAGCTCCGGGGGGATCTCTGGAAACACCATATATTTT.

This sequence joins TRBV6-1 and TRBJ2-4; a weak D match, TRBD2 (6 bases). The CDR3 covers 16 residues. Germline values: CDR1 MNHNS, CDR2 SASEGT. The germline V and J ends were trimmed by 2 bases and 8 bases, with 19 bases remaining between them. The CDR3 here is CASSEYFAGSLDIQYF. The CDR3 DNA sequence: TGTGCCAGCAGTGAATATTTCGCGGGGAGTCTAGACATTCAGTACTTC.

The chain combines TRBV3-1 (or the pseudogene TRBV3-2) with TRBJ1-3, with 8 bases matching TRBD1. V trimming: 4 bases; J trimming: 0 bases; junction bases outside the gene matches: 2. This CDR3 has 15 residues. Germline CDR1 and CDR2: LGHDT and YNNKEL (reference sequence). CDR3 sequence (DNA): TGTGCCAGCAGCCTTGGGACAGGCTCTGGAAACACCATATATTTT. It codes for CASSLGTGSGNTIYF.

The V and J genes are TRBV28 and TRBJ2-7; 8 nucleotides align to TRBD2. The V segment lost 7 bases and the J segment 3 bases; nucleotides outside the gene matches: 5. Germline V gene sequence: CDR1 MDHEN, CDR2 SYDVKM. The CDR3 sequence is 13 residues long. Written as DNA, the CDR3 is TGTGCCAGCACCCGAGCGGGAGTCTACGAGCAGTACTTC. Its translation: CASTRAGVYEQYF. Filled out from reference TRBV28 and TRBJ2-7, the complete variable domain reads DVKVTQSSRYLVKRTGEKVFLECVQDMDHENMFWYRQDPGLGLRLIYFSYDVKMKEKGDIPEGYSVSREKKERFSLILESASTNQTSMYLCASTRAGVYEQYFGPGTRLTVT.

The gene calls are TRBV18 and TRBJ2-7, with 11 bases identical to TRBD2. V was pared by 2 bases and J by 2 bases, with 5 bases of the junction left unmatched. The CDR3 length is 16 residues. Germline V gene data show CDR1 as KGHSH and CDR2 as LQKENI. The DNA of the CDR3 is TGTGCCAGCTCACCAAGTAGCGGGAGGGTCGCCTACGAGCAGTACTTC. Amino acid sequence: CASSPSSGRVAYEQYF.

The J gene is TRBJ2-5, the V gene TRBV28; 7 bases match TRBD1. Trimming at V came to 2 bases and at J to 0 bases, leaving 3 bases not matched to a gene. The CDR3 is 15 amino acids. CDR1 and CDR2 from the germline V gene are MDHEN and SYDVKM. The CDR3 here is CASSLGQAYQETQYF. DNA for the CDR3: TGTGCCAGCAGTTTAGGACAGGCGTACCAAGAGACCCAGTACTTC.

CDR3 coding DNA: TGTGCCAGCAGTAAACTCCGGAGCTCCTACAATGAGCAGTTCTTC. Translated: CASSKLRSSYNEQFF. The J gene is TRBJ2-1, the V gene TRBV28, with D hard to call. V gave up 5 bases and J gave up 0 bases, with 11 bases separating them. This CDR3 has 15 amino acids. Germline CDR1 MDHEN, CDR2 SYDVKM.

The chain uses TRBV7-8 and TRBJ2-7; no definite D call. Looked up from germline, CDR1 is SGHVS and CDR2 is FQNEAQ. Trimming pared 5 bases from V and 4 bases from J, leaving 12 bases between. CDR3 size: 13 residues. The CDR3 sequence is CASSLSVSYEQYF. Written as DNA, the CDR3 is TGTGCCAGCAGCCTATCCGTGAGTTACGAGCAGTACTTC.

The rearrangement joins TRBV18 to TRBJ2-7, with TRBD1 matching 7 bases. The junction had 7 bases not matched to a gene; V was cut back by 2 bases and J by 6 bases. Germline CDR1 KGHSH, CDR2 LQKENI. This CDR3 contains 14 residues. CDR3 region: CASSPLQGDGEQYF. In nucleotides, the CDR3 is TGTGCCAGCTCACCATTGCAGGGGGATGGCGAGCAGTACTTC.

This clone showed up just once. The chain joins TRBV7-2 to TRBJ1-5; D is unresolved. Germline V gene lookup returns CDR1 SGHTA and CDR2 FQGNSA. This CDR3 has 12 amino acids. Trimming shortened V by 4 bases and J by 7 bases, and 8 bases separated the two germline ends. The CDR3 DNA reads as TGTGCCAGCAGCTCAAGCGGACAGCCCCAGCATTTT. It yields the protein CASSSSGQPQHF.

The rearrangement joins TRBV9 to TRBJ2-6; 8 bases align to TRBD1. J was trimmed by 1 base and V by 3 bases; bases with no gene match: 9. The CDR3 is 18 residues long. Germline V gives CDR1 SGDLS, CDR2 YYNGEE. The CDR3 region has the DNA TGTGCCAGCAGCGCGACTGCAGGGGGCGGGTCTGGGGCCAACGTCCTGACTTTC. Its protein product is CASSATAGGGSGANVLTF.

V and J are TRBV5-4 and TRBJ1-1; D might be TRBD1 (5 bases). CDR3 length: 15 residues. Per germline, CDR1 SGHNT and CDR2 YYREEE (reference sequence). Trimming took 5 bases from V and 3 from J, leaving 17 bases between them. In nucleotides, the CDR3 is TGTGCCAGCAGGCGCTTAGGGGTAACTGACACTGAAGCTTTCTTT. As protein: CASRRLGVTDTEAFF.

The chain employs TRBV7-2 and TRBJ2-5; 8 positions agree with TRBD1. J lost 1 base, V lost 6 bases, and 1 base had no gene match. There are 13 residues in the CDR3. Germline lookup yields CDR1 SGHTA and CDR2 FQGNSA. CDR3 nucleotides: TGTGCCAGCAGTGGACAGGGCCAAGAGACCCAGTACTTC. This sequence encodes CASSGQGQETQYF.

Comments on this clone: The germline gene is not matched at one end of the junction; a read error may be the cause. The chain recombines TRBV7-2 with TRBJ2-1; 14 positions match TRBD2. The CDR3 extends over 15 amino acids. Looked up from germline, CDR1 is SGHTA and CDR2 is FQGNSA. DNA of the CDR3: TGTGCCAGCAGCCTAGCGGGACTAGCGGGAGATGAGCAGTTCTTC. It encodes CASSLAGLAGDEQFF.

This rearrangement joins TRBV28 to TRBJ2-7, with 8 bases aligning to TRBD1. This CDR3 region has 16 residues. Germline V CDR1 and CDR2: MDHEN, SYDVKM. With V trimmed by 1 base and J by 2 bases, 7 bases remained unmatched. The CDR3 DNA follows: TGTGCCAGCAGTTTATCCTCAGGGGGCGGCCCCTACGAGCAGTACTTC. It is translated as CASSLSSGGGPYEQYF.

The chain combines TRBV20-1 with TRBJ1-5; 7 bases fit TRBD1. V gave up 3 bases and J gave up 0 bases; unmatched junction bases: 14. This CDR3 has 18 residues. Germline values: CDR1 DFQATT, CDR2 SNEGSKA (reference sequence). This CDR3 reads CSASEDRAGLASNQPQHF. The CDR3 coding sequence is TGCAGTGCTAGTGAAGACAGGGCGGGATTGGCTAGCAATCAGCCCCAGCATTTT.

This chain links TRBV7-3 with TRBJ2-2; TRBD2 is a possible D gene (5 bases). V was clipped by 11 bases and J by 7 bases, with 20 bases between them. The germline CDR1 and CDR2 sequences are SGHTA and FQGTGA. The CDR3 has 14 residues. The chain's CDR3 is CASRGPEQDGELFF. The CDR3 coding sequence is TGTGCCTCCCGAGGGCCAGAGCAGGACGGGGAGCTGTTTTTT.

The chain has TRBV7-8 and TRBJ2-7; 7 bases match TRBD2. The V gene end was trimmed by 0 bases and the J gene end by 7 bases; junction bases not matched to a gene: 12. From germline, CDR1 is SGHVS and CDR2 FQNEAQ. This CDR3 is 16 amino acids long. CDR3 nucleotide sequence: TGTGCCAGCAGCTTAGCGCCTAGCGGCCACAAAAGGGAGCAGTACTTC. Its translation: CASSLAPSGHKREQYF.

The V call is TRBV5-1, the J call TRBJ2-7; D might be TRBD1 (6 bases). This CDR3 has 15 amino acids. Deletions cut 1 base from V and 4 bases from J, with 15 bases between. In germline, CDR1 is SGHRS, CDR2 YFSETQ. The CDR3 sequence: CASSLWQGKEYEQYF. CDR3 DNA: TGCGCCAGCAGCTTGTGGCAGGGGAAGGAGTACGAGCAGTACTTC.

The chain joins TRBV10-1 to TRBJ2-7, with 8 bases identical to TRBD1. V trimming: 3 bases; J trimming: 5 bases; junction bases outside the gene matches: 12. Germline V gene lookup returns CDR1 WNHNN and CDR2 SYGVQD (reference sequence). The CDR3 loop spans 16 amino acids. Here the CDR3 reads CASSDLFGTGAHEQYF. As DNA, the CDR3 is TGCGCCAGCAGTGATTTATTCGGGACAGGAGCCCACGAGCAGTACTTC.

For this clone: The same CDR3 is also encoded by other DNA sequences in this sample. The genes are TRBV28 and TRBJ1-5, with D tentatively TRBD1 (5 bases). V was cut by 5 bases and J by 3 bases, with 17 bases left in between. CDR1 MDHEN and CDR2 SYDVKM come from the germline V gene. The CDR3 is 16 residues long. The CDR3 bases are TGTGCCAGCAGTCTAAGGGGTGGGGCTCTCAATCAGCCCCAGCATTTT. Protein sequence: CASSLRGGALNQPQHF.

The chain couples TRBV7-2 to TRBJ2-3, with 10 positions matching TRBD1. CDR1 is SGHTA, CDR2 FQGNSA, per germline. J gave up 1 base and V 2 bases, and 3 bases lay outside the gene matches. CDR3 length: 16 residues. The CDR3 is CASSLTTGGGTDTQYF. The CDR3 coding sequence is TGTGCCAGCAGCTTAACGACAGGGGGCGGCACAGATACGCAGTATTTT.